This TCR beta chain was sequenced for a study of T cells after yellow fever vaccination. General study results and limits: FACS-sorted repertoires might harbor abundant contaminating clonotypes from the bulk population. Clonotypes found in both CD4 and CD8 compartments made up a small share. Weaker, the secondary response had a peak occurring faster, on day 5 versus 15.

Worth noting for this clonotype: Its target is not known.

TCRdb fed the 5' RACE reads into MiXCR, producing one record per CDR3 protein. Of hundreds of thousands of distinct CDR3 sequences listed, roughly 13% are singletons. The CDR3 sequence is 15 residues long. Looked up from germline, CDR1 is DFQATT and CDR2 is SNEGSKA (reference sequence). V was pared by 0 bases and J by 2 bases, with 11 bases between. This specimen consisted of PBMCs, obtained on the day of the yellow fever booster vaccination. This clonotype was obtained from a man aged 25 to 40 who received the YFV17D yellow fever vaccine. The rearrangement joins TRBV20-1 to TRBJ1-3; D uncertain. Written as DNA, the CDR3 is TGCAGTGCTAGAGATGGAGGAACAGCTGGAAACACCATATATTTT. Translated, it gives CSARDGGTAGNTIYF.